The 16 T cell receptor beta chains below were found in one sample sequenced in a study of PD-1 blockade in classical Hodgkin lymphoma. The sample's time point: cycle 4 day 1 (C4D1), after less than 7 weeks of nivolumab. Relapse after autologous stem cell transplantation occurred in every patient, and brentuximab vedotin exposure varied. Libraries were prepared by immunoSEQ multiplex PCR; TCRdb keeps only in-frame clonotypes and omits some of them. The sample lists about 24,000 clones; under 75% were seen once. The sequencing used peripheral blood mononuclear cells (PBMCs), collected before the fourth cycle of nivolumab. These receptors came from a human donor with classical Hodgkin lymphoma.

The rearrangement links TRBV27 to TRBJ2-2; a weak D match, TRBD1 (5 bases). Trimming took 4 bases from V and 6 from J, leaving 15 bases between them. Per germline, CDR1 MNHEY and CDR2 SMNVEV (reference sequence). The CDR3 sequence is 15 residues long. The CDR3 loop reads CASSSYRTSPGELFF. The CDR3 DNA sequence: TGTGCCAGCAGTTCCTACAGGACAAGCCCCGGGGAGCTGTTTTTT.

The chain is built from TRBV5-6 and TRBJ1-4; 11 positions match TRBD1. The CDR3 spans 16 residues. The J segment lost 8 bases and the V segment lost 4 bases, leaving 10 bases of the junction unmatched. Germline CDR1 reads SGHDT; CDR2 reads YYEEEE. CDR3 in DNA: TGTGCCAGCAGCGGACAGGGGGCGACCCTGGAAGAAAAACTGTTTTTT. Its translation is CASSGQGATLEEKLFF.

The chain recombines TRBV5-6 with TRBJ2-5; D is unclear. The CDR3 totals 12 residues. Trimming took off 4 bases at V and 5 bases at J, with 9 bases between the two ends. Looked up from germline, CDR1 is SGHDT and CDR2 is YYEEEE. The CDR3 DNA is TGTGCCAGCAGCAAGACGCCCGAGACCCAGTACTTC. It specifies CASSKTPETQYF.

The V and J genes are TRBV5-5 and TRBJ2-7, with unresolved D. This CDR3 contains 13 residues. With 2 bases removed from V and 4 bases from J, the gap between germline ends came to 10 bases. Per the germline V gene, CDR1 is SGHKS and CDR2 is YYEKEE (reference sequence). CDR3 sequence reads: CASSFRASYEQYF. The CDR3 DNA reads as TGTGCCAGCAGCTTTAGGGCGAGTTACGAGCAGTACTTC. Full variable domain (remainder filled in from reference TRBV5-5 and TRBJ2-7): DAGVTQSPTHLIKTRGQQVTLRCSPISGHKSVSWYQQVLGQGPQFIFQYYEKEERGRGNFPDRFSARQFPNYSSELNVNALLLGDSALYLCASSFRASYEQYFGPGTRLTVT.

The gene calls are TRBV5-1 and TRBJ1-3; TRBD1 might be the D (6 bases). V gave up 0 bases and J gave up 3 bases, with 13 bases separating them. This CDR3 is built from 16 residues. Germline CDR1 SGHRS, CDR2 YFSETQ. The chain's CDR3 is CASSLGDDRFGNTIYF. The CDR3 region has the DNA TGCGCCAGCAGCTTGGGGGACGACAGGTTTGGAAACACCATATATTTT. The whole variable domain, filled in from reference TRBV5-1 and TRBJ1-3, reads KAGVTQTPRYLIKTRGQQVTLSCSPISGHRSVSWYQQTPGQGLQFLFEYFSETQRNKGNFPGRFSGRQFSNSRSEMNVSTLELGDSALYLCASSLGDDRFGNTIYFGEGSWLTVV.

V is TRBV9 and J is TRBJ1-1; D not certain. The CDR3 runs 14 residues. V was clipped by 1 base and J by 1 base, with 8 bases between them. The germline CDR1 and CDR2 sequences are SGDLS and YYNGEE. The CDR3 reads CASSVSGSNTEAFF. The CDR3, as DNA: TGTGCCAGCAGCGTATCAGGATCGAACACTGAAGCTTTCTTT.

V usage is TRBV6-6 and J usage is TRBJ1-2; weak D call: TRBD1 (5 bases). Germline loops: CDR1 MNHNY, CDR2 SVGAGI (reference sequence). The V gene lost 0 bases and the J gene lost 6 bases, with 14 bases spanning the gap. This CDR3 has 15 residues. In nucleotides, the CDR3 is TGTGCCAGCAGTTACTCGAATGGGGCGCATCATGGCTACACCTTC. Protein sequence: CASSYSNGAHHGYTF.

Only one count was recorded for this clone. The chain recombines TRBV5-1 with TRBJ2-7; D is uncertain. V was pared by 0 bases and J by 0 bases, with 13 bases between. The CDR3 loop spans 16 amino acids. Germline CDR1 reads SGHRS; CDR2 reads YFSETQ. CDR3 in DNA: TGCGCCAGCAGCTTGGATGGGCAAACAAGCTCCTACGAGCAGTACTTC. It codes for CASSLDGQTSSYEQYF.

Only one count was recorded for this clone. The chain is built from TRBV6-5 and TRBJ2-5; no clear D. Germline values: CDR1 MNHEY, CDR2 SVGAGI. CDR3 length: 13 residues. The V end lost 2 bases, the J end lost 0 bases, and 4 bases lay between the germline ends. The CDR3 DNA reads TGTGCCAGCAGTTACCCGTACCAAGAGACCCAGTACTTC. Amino acid sequence: CASSYPYQETQYF.

V usage is TRBV11-3 and J usage is TRBJ2-2, with D maybe TRBD2 (5 bases). V dropped 4 bases and J dropped 1 base, with 10 bases sitting between them. The CDR3 extends over 15 amino acids. The germline CDR1 and CDR2 sequences are SGHNT and YENEEA. The chain's CDR3 is CASSSGFLNTGELFF. The DNA of the CDR3 is TGTGCCAGCAGCTCGGGGTTTCTGAACACCGGGGAGCTGTTTTTT.

V gene TRBV14 combines with J gene TRBJ2-1, with 8 positions matching TRBD1. Trimming removed 5 bases from V and 0 bases from J; junction bases left unmatched: 9. CDR1 is SGHDN, CDR2 FVKESK, per germline. CDR3 length: 17 amino acids. CDR3 amino acids: CASSAKQGGLSYNEQFF. The CDR3, as DNA: TGTGCCAGCAGCGCGAAACAGGGGGGCCTCTCCTACAATGAGCAGTTCTTC.

V usage is TRBV5-6 and J usage is TRBJ2-7; the match to TRBD2 covers 9 bases. J gave up 2 bases and V 2 bases, and 8 bases lay outside the gene matches. The V gene's germline CDR1 is SGHDT and CDR2 YYEEEE. The CDR3 is 16 residues long. CDR3 nucleotides: TGTGCCAGCAGCTTAGGCGAGCGGGGGGACCCCTACGAGCAGTACTTC. This codes for CASSLGERGDPYEQYF. The full variable domain, with the rest looked up from reference TRBV5-6 and TRBJ2-7, is DAGVTQSPTHLIKTRGQQVTLRCSPKSGHDTVSWYQQALGQGPQFIFQYYEEEERQRGNFPDRFSGHQFPNYSSELNVNALLLGDSALYLCASSLGERGDPYEQYFGPGTRLTVT.

The chain links TRBV7-2 to TRBJ1-2; no definite D call. Trimming stripped 1 base from V and 0 bases from J, with 6 bases between. CDR3 length equals 14 residues. Germline lookup yields CDR1 SGHTA and CDR2 FQGNSA. The CDR3 coding sequence is TGTGCCAGCAGCTTAGACGGAGCTAACTATGGCTACACCTTC. It is translated as CASSLDGANYGYTF.

The V call is TRBV4-3, the J call TRBJ1-4; no clear D. In germline, CDR1 is LGHNA, CDR2 YSLEER. CDR3 length equals 13 residues. Deletions cut 1 base from V and 6 bases from J, with 6 bases between. The CDR3 coding sequence is TGCGCCAGCAGCCAAGGGTTAGATGAAAAACTGTTTTTT. Its translation is CASSQGLDEKLFF.

This clone was counted a single time. The chain uses TRBV4-2 and TRBJ2-2; possible D gene TRBD2, 5 bases. Germline CDR1 is LGHNA and CDR2 is YNFKEQ. The V end was cut by 1 base, the J end by 3 bases, with 12 bases between. This CDR3 spans 16 amino acids. CDR3 bases: TGTGCCAGCAGCCAAGGGTCAGGAGCGGACACCGGGGAGCTGTTTTTT. Translation: CASSQGSGADTGELFF.

This chain joins TRBV19 and TRBJ2-1; TRBD2 might be the D (5 bases). The CDR3 is made up of 13 amino acids. With 5 bases removed from V and 4 bases from J, the gap between germline ends came to 9 bases. The V gene's germline CDR1 is LNHDA and CDR2 SQIVND (reference sequence). The CDR3 protein is CASSEGPYNEQFF. CDR3 in DNA: TGTGCCAGTAGTGAGGGTCCTTACAATGAGCAGTTCTTC. The full variable domain, its missing parts supplied by reference TRBV19 and TRBJ2-1, is DGGITQSPKYLFRKEGQNVTLSCEQNLNHDAMYWYRQDPGQGLRLIYYSQIVNDFQKGDIAEGYSVSREKKESFPLTVTSAQKNPTAFYLCASSEGPYNEQFFGPGTRLTVL.